The entry below describes one TCR beta chain. This clonotype was seen more than once but under ten times. This clone's antigen is unknown. The sample holds no much larger clone one base away, and base qualities are not on file. This sample stems from a study of naive and memory T cell subsets (dated by TCRdb to about 2017). Background for the entire study: The study applied an open-source, UMI-based TCR alpha and beta sequencing pipeline to sorted naive and memory peripheral blood T cell subsets. Complete agreement was observed between the functional CMV T cell responses and the IgG serology results. RNA was DNase-treated and reverse transcribed with TCR constant-region primers, mostly using SuperScript III.

Preparation of the library involved UMI-ligation and nested PCR. To cover both TRBC1 and TRBC2, the beta constant-region primer consisted of an equimolar mix of two oligonucleotides. Four rounds of PCR, combining the SP2 primer with nested alpha and beta constant-region primers, were used to amplify the ligated cDNA. T4 RNA ligase 1 ligated a single-stranded oligonucleotide carrying the SP2 primer and a 12-nucleotide UMI to the cDNA 3' end. The ligation reaction was kept at 16 degrees C for roughly 20-24 hours. PCR2 was typically performed as a SYBR Green qPCR and was stopped at a predetermined threshold so that over-amplification was prevented. Agencourt AMPure XP magnetic beads were used for all purifications after the first. Library amounts were measured by Qubit and library quality was assessed on a TapeStation, where the main peak was expected at around 650 bp. Sequencing of the pooled libraries was done on an Illumina MiSeq using v2 2x251 paired-end kits, which typically yielded roughly 1-2.1 million reads per sample. Libraries were pooled at about 4 nM per sample, and about 4.5-7% PhiX was added to improve cluster recognition. Under the source paper's analysis protocol: Using tag matching that tolerated one base-pair mismatch, Decombinator assigned V and J genes to FASTQ reads that had been processed by Demultiplexor. By using UMIs, Collapsinator corrected both sequencing errors and the frequency errors caused by PCR heterogeneity. CDR3Translator translated TCRs and extracted CDR3s from the conserved cysteine to the FGXG phenylalanine, flagging non-productive sequences. Gini, Shannon entropy and inverse Simpson indices were computed after subsampling the repertoires to the same number of UMI-defined TCRs. Within the linear range, a power law was fitted to clonotype abundance distributions using maximum likelihood. For one naive CD8 sample, the pipeline and MIGEC produced similar UMI counts, unique TCR numbers and clonal distributions. In one analysis, naive TCRs that were also found in any memory subset of the same donor were excluded from the naive repertoire. A set of roughly 7,000 CMV-associated CDR3 sequences, compiled from VDJdb and a published dataset, was used to search the repertoires. TCRdb reworked the public reads: Q25 trimming with fastp, MiXCR clone assembly, productive beta chains retained. Each CDR3 protein gets just one entry, which takes the most common genes and DNA from the rows behind it. None of the V and J calls come from the authors' own analysis; TCRdb made them. In this sample the table shows over 130,000 distinct CDR3 sequences, 15% to 25% of which occur a single time. Of the sample, approximately 0.58% falls within the top ten clones.

The investigation overall reported the following: A few larger clonotypes were present in naive repertoires, especially CD8 naive repertoires, and these clonotypes were possibly memory cells re-expressing CD45RA. TCR abundance followed a power law whose exponent differed between naive and memory subsets but was consistent across the three individuals. A clonotype was defined as a single alpha or beta chain sequence rather than as a paired alpha/beta receptor. In both CD4 and CD8 cells, the Gini index increased while Shannon and inverse Simpson diversity decreased from naive through CM, EM and EMRA. RNA-based TCR counts may be influenced by expression changes linked to T cell activation and differentiation. Following error correction, more than 90% of naive TCR sequences occurred only once, which made naive abundance distributions much steeper than those of memory subsets. The repertoire findings for the naive and memory subsets could not be validated against a ground truth because none was available.

For CDR1 and CDR2, the germline V gene (reference sequence) lists MNHEY and SMNVEV. From the cysteine through the phenylalanine, the CDR3 covers 17 amino acids. CDR3 DNA is the only sequence kept; it has 51 bases, read in frame from the first base. Trimming accounts for 7 bases at V and 5 bases at J, while the number of junction bases matched to no gene is 13. From the second PCR step on, the TCR alpha and beta chain libraries were amplified in separate reactions. To determine each donor's CMV status, fresh PBMCs were stimulated overnight with CMV viral lysate, and IFNgamma production from CD4+ T cells was then assessed. Using Miltenyi beads, CD4 T cells were first positively selected, and CD8 T cells were then positively selected from the CD4-negative fraction. Cells stained for CD3, CD4, CD8, CD45RA, CD27 and a live/dead dye were sorted on a BD Aria II into four subsets by CD45RA and CD27. Blood was obtained from a few healthy volunteers, and the blood from each volunteer was fractionated into CD4 and CD8 T cells and subsequently into four differentiation subsets. Roughly 0.12 L of peripheral blood was taken from each donor, and PBMC were separated by density-gradient centrifugation on Ficoll-Paque PLUS. The sorted cells were lysed in RLT buffer, after which RNA was extracted using a Qiagen RNeasy kit and kept at -80 degrees C.

This clonotype was sampled from a human donor in good health. Sequencing was performed on naive CD8+ T cells from blood. The intended sense of this specimen's cell subset or site label: naive T cells, CD45RA high CD27+. The chain links TRBV27 with TRBJ2-2, with TRBD2 identical over 10 junction bases. The CDR3 protein sequence reads: CASTGGEREGRTGELFF. The DNA sequence follows: TGTGCCAGCACCGGGGGAGAGCGGGAGGGCCGGACCGGGGAGCTGTTTTTT.